This T cell receptor beta chain was recorded in a study of control samples from healthy donors and cancer patients. Germline loops: CDR1 MGHRA, CDR2 YSYEKL. This CDR3 has 14 amino acids. Trimming pared 1 base from V and 0 bases from J, leaving 4 bases between. Profiling relied on immunoSEQ multiplex PCR, and the TCRdb table lists in-frame clones only, not all of them. Of roughly 98,000 clones listed, around 80% are singletons. The chain couples TRBV4-1 to TRBJ2-4; D remains ambiguous. Sequencing was done on a sample of blood. The sequence was obtained from a woman aged 55-69 years in good health. The CDR3 protein is CASSQGGAKNIQYF. Written as DNA, the CDR3 is TGCGCCAGCAGCCAAGGAGGAGCCAAAAACATTCAGTACTTC.